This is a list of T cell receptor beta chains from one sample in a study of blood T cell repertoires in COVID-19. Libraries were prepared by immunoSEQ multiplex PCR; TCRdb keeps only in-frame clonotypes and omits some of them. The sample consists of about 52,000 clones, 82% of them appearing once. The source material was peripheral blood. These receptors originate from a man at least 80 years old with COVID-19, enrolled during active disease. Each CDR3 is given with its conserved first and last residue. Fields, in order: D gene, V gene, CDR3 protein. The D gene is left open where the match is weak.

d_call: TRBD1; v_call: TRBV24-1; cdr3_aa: CATSEPGTDTEAFF
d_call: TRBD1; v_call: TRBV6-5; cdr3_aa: CASTRQGNGYTF
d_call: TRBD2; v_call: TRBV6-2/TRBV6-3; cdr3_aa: CASSYSFTSGSADTQYF
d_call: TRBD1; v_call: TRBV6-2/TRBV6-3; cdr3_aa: CASSDRDGYTF
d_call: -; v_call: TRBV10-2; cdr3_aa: CASTWASFGYNGEQFF
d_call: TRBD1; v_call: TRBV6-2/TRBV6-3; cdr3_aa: CASSDRVKTQYF
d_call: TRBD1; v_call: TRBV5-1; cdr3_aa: CASSRDRDPPDTQYF
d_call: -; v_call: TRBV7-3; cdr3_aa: CASSPSPGYGYTF
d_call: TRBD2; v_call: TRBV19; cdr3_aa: CASSILGLAGGGDTGELFF
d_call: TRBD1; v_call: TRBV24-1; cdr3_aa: CATSDPADRERENGYTF
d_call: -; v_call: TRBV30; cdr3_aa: CAWSVRRGPYSNQPQHF